These 15 T cell receptor beta chains originate from one sample sequenced in a study of blood T cell repertoires in COVID-19. Measured with immunoSEQ multiplex PCR; TCRdb has only the in-frame clones, and not every one. The sample has some 150,000 clones, 75% to 80% seen once. Sample: PBMCs or T cells enriched from blood (not recorded which). These receptors all stem from a woman aged 50 to 60 who had recovered from COVID-19.

This clone appeared a few times. The chain recombines TRBV30 with TRBJ1-5, with 7 bases aligning to TRBD1. CDR1 and CDR2 from the germline V gene are GTSNPN and SVGIG (reference sequence). CDR3 length equals 13 residues. Trimming removed 3 bases from V and 4 bases from J; junction bases left unmatched: 3. CDR3 coding DNA: TGTGCCTGGAGCGGGACAGAGAATCAGCCCCAGCATTTT. Amino acids: CAWSGTENQPQHF.

The CDR3 region is CASTSGGGNTEAFF. The CDR3 coding sequence is TGCGCCAGCACCTCCGGGGGGGGGAACACTGAAGCTTTCTTT. The V gene is TRBV10-2, the J gene TRBJ1-1; D perhaps matches TRBD1 (5 bases). Per germline, CDR1 WSHSY and CDR2 SAAADI. CDR3 length: 14 amino acids. V lost 7 bases and J lost 1, with 13 bases in between.

This clone was counted once. The rearrangement links TRBV25-1 to TRBJ2-7; TRBD1 matches at 7 bases. Losses at the gene ends were 4 bases for V and 5 bases for J; bases not matched to a gene: 8. The CDR3 has 14 residues. CDR1 and CDR2 (germline): MGHDK, SYGVNS. The CDR3 loop reads CASSGRQGRDEQYF. The CDR3 region has the DNA TGTGCCAGCAGTGGCCGACAGGGAAGGGACGAGCAGTACTTC.

This clone was counted between two and nine times. This chain joins TRBV2 and TRBJ2-2, with 7 bases matching TRBD1. Germline V lookup: CDR1 SNHLY, CDR2 FYNNEI. The CDR3 spans 14 residues. V shed 6 bases, J shed 1 base, and the junction held 2 bases outside the gene matches. Here the CDR3 DNA reads TGTGCCAGCAGGAGGGACAGGAACACCGGGGAGCTGTTTTTT. Protein sequence: CASRRDRNTGELFF.

The chain couples TRBV7-3 to TRBJ2-2; the match to TRBD2 covers 8 bases. Germline CDR1 SGHTA, CDR2 FQGTGA. This CDR3 contains 16 residues. The V gene end was trimmed by 5 bases and the J gene end by 4 bases; junction bases not matched to a gene: 9. In DNA, the CDR3 is TGTGCCAGCAGCACCGGGGGCGGGAGGACCACCGGGGAGCTGTTTTTT. This encodes CASSTGGGRTTGELFF.

The rearrangement links TRBV4-2 to TRBJ1-6; D gene uncertain. Germline values: CDR1 LGHNA, CDR2 YNFKEQ. This CDR3 region has 15 residues. V was cut by 1 base and J by 5 bases, with 9 bases left in between. The DNA for the CDR3 is TGTGCCAGCAGCCAAGGGGCGTCGAATAATTCACCCCTCCACTTT. It yields the protein CASSQGASNNSPLHF.

This chain uses TRBV21-1 with TRBJ2-1; no check of the table's D call, TRBD1, against the DNA was made. TRBV21-1 is designated a pseudogene. The CDR3 spans 15 residues. In DNA form, the CDR3 reads TGTGCCAGCAGCAGACGGGACAGGGACGGGAATGAGCAGTTCTTC. This encodes CASSRRDRDGNEQFF.

This clone has more than one count but fewer than ten. The chain combines TRBV7-9 with TRBJ2-4; the D is unclear. Trimming left V 4 bases short and J 0 bases short, with 13 bases between. This CDR3 region has 16 residues. CDR1 and CDR2 (germline): SEHNR, FQNEAQ (reference sequence). CDR3 loop: CASSSFDILAKNIQYF. In DNA form, the CDR3 reads TGTGCCAGCAGCTCCTTCGACATCCTAGCCAAAAACATTCAGTACTTC.

J is TRBJ2-1 and V is TRBV20-1, with 8 bases lining up with TRBD2. V shed 3 bases and J 0 bases; nucleotides not matched to a gene: 13. The CDR3 consists of 18 residues. Germline V gene sequence: CDR1 DFQATT, CDR2 SNEGSKA (reference sequence). The CDR3 coding sequence is TGCAGTGCTAGTAGCGGGGAGAAGAAAAGGAGCTCCTACAATGAGCAGTTCTTC. Encoded protein: CSASSGEKKRSSYNEQFF.

The chain uses TRBV11-2 and TRBJ2-7, with 9 bases identical to TRBD1. Per the germline V gene, CDR1 is SGHAT and CDR2 is FQNNGV. J lost 7 bases, V lost 6 bases, and 13 bases had no gene match. CDR3 length equals 15 residues. The CDR3 loop is CASRIPGQGAGEQYF. The CDR3 DNA reads as TGTGCCAGCAGGATTCCGGGACAGGGAGCGGGGGAGCAGTACTTC.

J is TRBJ1-5 and V is TRBV25-1; perhaps TRBD1 as D (6 bases). Germline CDR1 reads MGHDK; CDR2 reads SYGVNS. Trimming cost V 6 bases and J 0 bases, with 12 bases left between them. The CDR3 has 15 amino acids. CDR3 nucleotides: TGTGCCAGCAGCGCCGGGACACATAGCAATCAGCCCCAGCATTTT. It translates to CASSAGTHSNQPQHF.

V is TRBV19 and J is TRBJ1-4, with D uncertain. The CDR3 runs to 15 residues. Germline CDR1 and CDR2: LNHDA and SQIVND (reference sequence). Trimming removed 2 bases from V and 4 bases from J, with 11 bases in between. The CDR3 DNA reads as TGTGCCAGTAGTATAAGTAAGGACTTTAATGAAAAACTGTTTTTT. Its protein is CASSISKDFNEKLFF.

This clone was counted a few times. The CDR3 DNA is TGTGCCAGCGGTGTGGGCAGGGTGACTGAAGCTTTCTTT. Its translation: CASGVGRVTEAFF. The chain is built from TRBV28 and TRBJ1-1, with D possibly TRBD1 on 5 matching bases. Germline CDR1 MDHEN, CDR2 SYDVKM. With 8 bases removed from V and 5 bases from J, the gap between germline ends came to 15 bases. The CDR3 length is 13 residues.

The CDR3 bases are TGTGCCAGCAGCTTTGGAAAAAACTGGGCCCTCGAGCAGTACTTC. Translation: CASSFGKNWALEQYF. The rearrangement joins TRBV11-3 to TRBJ2-7; D call uncertain. The CDR3 contains 15 residues. Germline V gene lookup returns CDR1 SGHNT and CDR2 YENEEA. Trimming removed 3 bases at V and 6 bases at J, with 18 bases between.

The V gene is TRBV6-5, the J gene TRBJ2-1; 7 bases map to TRBD2. Germline V gene data show CDR1 as MNHEY and CDR2 as SVGAGI. The CDR3 spans 15 residues. With V trimmed by 7 bases and J by 5 bases, 11 bases remained unmatched. This chain's CDR3 is CASTLGLVWNNEQFF. The CDR3 DNA sequence: TGTGCCAGCACCCTAGGACTAGTATGGAACAATGAGCAGTTCTTC.